A single T cell receptor (beta chain) is shown here with its context. These data are taken from a study of blood T cell repertoires in COVID-19. The assay was immunoSEQ multiplex PCR, and TCRdb's table has in-frame clones only and misses some. The profile shows 350,000 to 450,000 clones, about 90% of them singletons. CDR1 and CDR2 (germline): MNHNS, SASEGT. The CDR3 runs 15 residues. J was trimmed by 5 bases and V by 2 bases; bases with no gene match: 6. This chain joins TRBV6-1 and TRBJ2-3; 8 bases align to TRBD1. The TCR originated in a man aged 40-55 years with acute or convalescent COVID-19. The sample taken for sequencing was peripheral blood. The CDR3 DNA reads TGTGCCAGCAGTGAACAGGGGGCTGATAGAGATACGCAGTATTTT. Translating gives CASSEQGADRDTQYF.